This is a list of T cell receptor beta chains from one sample in a study of Graves' ophthalmopathy and Graves' hyperthyroidism. TCRdb reprocessed the multiplex PCR reads via MiXCR and lists one record per CDR3 protein. The table includes 150,000 to 200,000 distinct CDR3 sequences, approximately 40% detected once. Sequencing used peripheral blood. Every receptor here comes from a man in his thirties or forties with Graves' ophthalmopathy. Both conserved end residues are part of each CDR3. The D gene is left open where the match is weak. Where a row states a size, it is once, few, many or the class of an expanded clone; other rows omit it.

V,D,J,size,DNA,CDR3
TRBV7-2,NA,TRBJ2-5,many,TGTGCCAGCAGCTTACGGCTACTTCAAGAGACCCAGTACTTC,CASSLRLLQETQYF
TRBV19,NA,TRBJ1-5,NA,TGTGCCAGTAGTATCCTACCCGACAGATGGGCACAGCCCCAGCATTTT,CASSILPDRWAQPQHF
TRBV27,NA,TRBJ1-6,NA,TGTGCCAGCAACCCTGGGCGGGGTAATTCACCCCTCCACTTT,CASNPGRGNSPLHF
TRBV6-2/TRBV6-3,TRBD1,TRBJ1-5,NA,TGTGCCAGCAGGGGGACAGGGGGCGCGAGCAATCAGCCCCAGCATTTT,CASRGTGGASNQPQHF
TRBV28,NA,TRBJ2-5,once,TGTGCCAGCAGTTTCTGGGGGAGCCAAGAAGAGACCCAGTACTTC,CASSFWGSQEETQYF
TRBV24-1,NA,TRBJ1-5,many,TGTGCCACCAGTGATTTCTCTAATCAGCCCCAGCATTTT,CATSDFSNQPQHF
TRBV30,TRBD2,TRBJ2-7,NA,TGTGCCTGGAGTCCTCTAGCGGGAGCAACCAGATCCTACGAGCAGTACTTC,CAWSPLAGATRSYEQYF
TRBV6-2/TRBV6-3,NA,TRBJ1-6,many,TGTGCCAGCAGGCCCGGGGGCCGGATTTCACCCCTCCACTTT,CASRPGGRISPLHF
TRBV28,NA,TRBJ2-7,many,TGTGCCAGCAGTCTCACCTCTCCTGGACTAAGGGAGCAGTACTTC,CASSLTSPGLREQYF
TRBV19,NA,TRBJ1-1,NA,TGTGCCAGTAGTATAAAGGGATCCCCATGGAGTAATGGGGGTTTTCCTGAAGCTTTCTTT,CASSIKGSPWSNGGFPEAFF
TRBV25-1,TRBD2,TRBJ2-7,many,TGTGCCAGCAGTGAGGGTAGGACTAGCGCAACCTACGAGCAGTACTTC,CASSEGRTSATYEQYF
TRBV2,TRBD1,TRBJ1-6,many,TGTGCCAGCCGGGACAGTATATTCTCACCCCTCCACTTT,CASRDSIFSPLHF
TRBV30,NA,TRBJ1-1,many,TGTGCCTGGAGTGTACCAGTTATGAGCACTGAAGCTTTCTTT,CAWSVPVMSTEAFF
TRBV28,NA,TRBJ1-2,NA,TGTGCCAGCACCCTGAGCCCAGGGAACTATGGCTACACCTTC,CASTLSPGNYGYTF
TRBV10-3,TRBD1,TRBJ1-6,NA,TGTGCCATCAGCCGGACAGGGGACAATTCACCCCTCCACTTT,CAISRTGDNSPLHF
TRBV4-2,NA,TRBJ2-3,many,TGTGCCAGCAGCCAAGGGCGACAGCTAAGCACAGATACGCAGTATTTT,CASSQGRQLSTDTQYF
TRBV28,TRBD1,TRBJ1-3,NA,TGTGCCAGCAGGGGGACAGCTTCTGGAAACACCATATATTTT,CASRGTASGNTIYF
TRBV7-2,NA,TRBJ1-5,many,TGTGCCAGCAGCTCGACAGGTCCCAATCAGCCCCAGCATTTT,CASSSTGPNQPQHF
TRBV6-5,NA,TRBJ1-5,few,TGTGCCAGCAGTTACCAAGGACCCAATCAGCCCCAGCATTTT,CASSYQGPNQPQHF
TRBV12-3/TRBV12-4,NA,TRBJ1-1,many,TGTGCCAGCAGTTTAAGGGGGGGATATATGAACACTGAAGCTTTCTTT,CASSLRGGYMNTEAFF
TRBV30,NA,TRBJ1-1,NA,TGTGCCTGGAGCGGGACGAGGAGGCTGGGAGCTTTCTTT,CAWSGTRRLGAFF
TRBV12-3/TRBV12-4,TRBD2,TRBJ2-2,many,TGTGCCAGCAGTCCCCTTAGCGGGAGCACCGGGGAGCTGTTTTTT,CASSPLSGSTGELFF
TRBV6-2/TRBV6-3,NA,TRBJ2-2,once,TGTGCCAGCCGGCCGTTGGGGGAAGTCGGGGAGCTGTTTTTT,CASRPLGEVGELFF
TRBV29-1,NA,TRBJ2-7,NA,TGCAGCGTCGTCGGGGGTTCGGGGTACGAGCAGTACTTC,CSVVGGSGYEQYF
TRBV2,NA,TRBJ1-2,many,TGTGCCAGCACCGAAGGGGGAAACTATGGCTACACCTTC,CASTEGGNYGYTF
TRBV19,TRBD1,TRBJ1-1,many,TGTGCCAGTAGTCCGAAGGGACAGGGGAGAAGAGCTTTCTTT,CASSPKGQGRRAFF
TRBV28,TRBD2,TRBJ2-5,NA,TGTGCCAGCAGAATCCCCCCGACTAGCGGGGAAGAGACCCAGTACTTC,CASRIPPTSGEETQYF
TRBV3-1,NA,TRBJ1-1,many,TGTGCCAGCAGCCAAGAGGGGACTGAAGCTTTCTTT,CASSQEGTEAFF
TRBV4-2,TRBD1,TRBJ2-7,many,TGTGCCAGCAGCAGGGGGCGGCACCCCTACGAGCAGTACTTC,CASSRGRHPYEQYF
TRBV11-2,NA,TRBJ2-7,NA,TGTGCCAGCAGCTTAGGAAGAAGTCGGGCTGTCTCCTACGAGCAGTACTTC,CASSLGRSRAVSYEQYF
TRBV6-2/TRBV6-3,NA,TRBJ2-2,many,TGTGCCAGCAGTTACTCCAACCCCAGGGCTCAAAACACCGGGGAGCTGTTTTTT,CASSYSNPRAQNTGELFF
TRBV20-1,NA,TRBJ2-2,many,TGCAGTGCTAGTGCGGGAAAGGGCACCGGGGAGCTGTTTTTT,CSASAGKGTGELFF
TRBV6-5,NA,TRBJ2-7,NA,TGTGCCACAGCTAGGCAGGGGTCCCGCCACGAGCAGTACTTC,CATARQGSRHEQYF
TRBV12-3/TRBV12-4,TRBD1,TRBJ2-5,many,TGTGCCAGCAGTTTATATGACAGGGGCCCGGGGGCCCAGTACTTC,CASSLYDRGPGAQYF
TRBV6-7,NA,TRBJ2-7,many,TGTGCCAGCAGTTACCCGGCCGGGGGACGAGAAGAGCAGTACTTC,CASSYPAGGREEQYF
TRBV7-9,NA,TRBJ1-2,many,TGTGCCAGCAGCAGGGCGACCTATGGCTACACCTTC,CASSRATYGYTF
TRBV7-2,NA,TRBJ1-2,NA,TGTGCCAGCAGCTTAGCCCCCGACTATGGCTACACCTTC,CASSLAPDYGYTF
TRBV4-3,TRBD2,TRBJ2-7,many,TGCGCCAGCAGCCCCCGGGAGGGGTACGAGCAGTACTTC,CASSPREGYEQYF
TRBV6-2/TRBV6-3,NA,TRBJ2-2,NA,TGTGCCAGCAGACGGTCGGTTGGCGGGGAGCTGTTTTTT,CASRRSVGGELFF
TRBV2,NA,TRBJ2-7,many,TGTGCCAGCATCAGGGTGGATCGAGAGGAGCAGTACTTC,CASIRVDREEQYF
TRBV30,TRBD2,TRBJ2-7,many,TGTGCCTGGAGGGAGAGGAGCGGGAGGGTAACCTACGAGCAGTACTTC,CAWRERSGRVTYEQYF
TRBV30,TRBD1,TRBJ1-6,many,TGTGCCTGGAAATACAGGGGAGGTTCACCCCTCCACTTT,CAWKYRGGSPLHF
TRBV7-8,NA,TRBJ2-7,NA,TGTGCCAGCAGCCAAGTTGGGGGATTCTCCTACGAGCAGTACTTC,CASSQVGGFSYEQYF
TRBV2,NA,TRBJ1-1,many,TGTGCCAGCAGAAACCTCAGGGGAAAGAACACTGAAGCTTTCTTT,CASRNLRGKNTEAFF
TRBV28,TRBD1,TRBJ2-7,many,TGTGCCAGCAGTTCACAATACAGGGGCTACGAGCAGTACTTC,CASSSQYRGYEQYF
TRBV12-3/TRBV12-4,NA,TRBJ2-7,NA,TGTGCCAGCAGTCACGACAGGAGAACCTCCTACGAGCAGTACTTC,CASSHDRRTSYEQYF
TRBV4-3,NA,TRBJ2-5,NA,TGCGCCAGCAGCCCAGAACCCAGGGGTGGAGAGACCCAGTACTTC,CASSPEPRGGETQYF
TRBV6-2/TRBV6-3,NA,TRBJ1-5,NA,TGTGCCAGCAGGCGCCTCGGGGGTCAGCCCCAGCATTTT,CASRRLGGQPQHF
TRBV12-3/TRBV12-4,NA,TRBJ1-1,many,TGTGCCAGCGCGAGTCAGCAGAACACTGAAGCTTTCTTT,CASASQQNTEAFF
TRBV12-3/TRBV12-4,NA,TRBJ1-1,once,TGTGCCAGCAGTTTCCAATTAGGACCCCAGGGGACTGAAGCTTTCTTT,CASSFQLGPQGTEAFF
TRBV12-3/TRBV12-4,NA,TRBJ2-6,NA,TGTGCCAGCAGTCCCACCGCTGGGGCCAACGTCCTGACTTTC,CASSPTAGANVLTF
TRBV11-3,TRBD2,TRBJ2-7,many,TGTGCCAGCAGCTACCGCGCCGGGGGAGGGGCCTACGAGCAGTACTTC,CASSYRAGGGAYEQYF